Listed below are T cell receptor beta chains from one sample, sequenced in a study of shared clonotypes between healthy human individuals. Clones were sequenced by immunoSEQ multiplex PCR, and TCRdb holds only the in-frame ones, with some missing. Of about half a million clones in the sample, less than 85% were seen once. The sample taken for sequencing was PBMCs. All receptors derive from a woman between 35 and 50 years old in good health. Some clones in this sample may be carry-over from other donors' samples. The CDR3 runs from the conserved cysteine through the conserved F or W. A D gene is named only where the DNA matches it firmly. Size is stated for part of the rows, as once, few or many counts, or as a class when the clone is expanded.

clone size	D gene	J gene	V gene	CDR3 protein	CDR3 DNA
many	NA	TRBJ2-1	TRBV4-2	CASSQGRSAYNEQFF	TGTGCCAGCAGCCAGGGGCGGAGCGCCTACAATGAGCAGTTCTTC
NA	TRBD1	TRBJ2-3	TRBV27	CASSGTGTASSTDTQYF	TGTGCCAGCAGTGGGACCGGGACAGCCTCTAGCACAGATACGCAGTATTTT
NA	NA	TRBJ2-4	TRBV7-9	CASSFPLGAGAKNIQYF	TGTGCCAGCAGCTTCCCTCTAGGGGCGGGGGCCAAAAACATTCAGTACTTC
NA	NA	TRBJ1-1	TRBV18	CASSRGGRNTEAFF	TGTGCCAGCTCACGGGGTGGGAGGAACACTGAAGCTTTCTTT
NA	NA	TRBJ1-3	TRBV7-2	CASSATAGNTIYF	TGTGCCAGCAGCGCGACAGCTGGAAACACCATATATTTT
NA	NA	TRBJ2-2	TRBV9	CASAPPRGNTGELFF	TGTGCCAGCGCCCCACCCCGTGGAAACACCGGGGAGCTGTTTTTT
NA	TRBD1	TRBJ1-3	TRBV4-1	CASSHNDRGRNTIYF	TGCGCCAGCAGCCACAATGACAGGGGAAGAAACACCATATATTTT
NA	NA	TRBJ2-6	TRBV29-1	CSVERSSGANVLTF	TGCAGCGTTGAAAGGAGCTCTGGGGCCAACGTCCTGACTTTC
once	TRBD1	TRBJ2-2	TRBV7-6	CASSLVAEGARNTGELFF	TGTGCCAGCAGCTTAGTGGCTGAGGGGGCAAGGAACACCGGGGAGCTGTTTTTT
NA	NA	TRBJ1-3	TRBV6-4	CASSDIPPLGAGNTIYF	TGTGCCAGCAGTGACATCCCCCCTCTGGGTGCTGGAAACACCATATATTTT